The 10 T cell receptor beta chains below were found in one sample sequenced in a study of spatial heterogeneity in lung cancer. TCRdb re-analysed the 5' RACE reads in MiXCR, keeping a single row per CDR3 protein. The top ten clones hold around an eighth of a sample with about 11,000 distinct CDR3 sequences, roughly 5.2% of them seen once. These receptors lack a known antigen. Indicated time point: sample taken at primary tumor resection. Study-level results: Expanded intratumoral alpha and beta TCR counts tracked tumor mutation counts.

The specimen comprised lung tumor tissue, sampled at surgery. These receptors originate from a male donor with early-stage non-small cell lung cancer.

This clonotype has a count of ten or more. The library was designed around alpha chains, so this beta chain is a stray read whose abundance carries little weight. This rearrangement joins TRBV27 to TRBJ1-6, with 9 bases identical to TRBD1. The CDR3 length is 18 residues. The trim removed 4 bases at V and 7 bases at J, leaving 14 bases unmatched. Germline CDR1 and CDR2: MNHEY and SMNVEV (reference sequence). The DNA of the CDR3 is TGTGCCAGCAGTTCCCGGACAGGGGTTCGCTTTAGGAATTCACCCCTCCACTTT. This encodes CASSSRTGVRFRNSPLHF.

This clonotype has at least ten counts. A library made for alpha chains picked up this beta chain off target, so its size means little. The chain employs TRBV2 and TRBJ1-5; D unclear. This CDR3 region has 14 residues. Between the trimmed V and J ends, which lost 7 bases and 0 bases, there was a span of 10 bases. CDR1 SNHLY and CDR2 FYNNEI come from the germline V gene. The DNA of the CDR3 is TGTGCCAGCACCAGGCTAAATAGCAATCAGCCCCAGCATTTT. It specifies CASTRLNSNQPQHF.

Concerning this clonotype: The size of this beta chain means little, since it is a stray read in a library made for alpha chains. This sequence joins TRBV29-1 and TRBJ2-1, with TRBD1 as a possible D gene (5 bases). V was cut by 7 bases and J by 4 bases, with 17 bases left in between. Per the germline V gene, CDR1 is SQVTM and CDR2 is ANQGSEA. This CDR3 region has 14 residues. CDR3 sequence (DNA): TGCAGCGCCGCGGACACATGGGATTACAATGAGCAGTTCTTC. Amino acid sequence: CSAADTWDYNEQFF.

This clonotype was observed at least ten times. As an off-target read in a library built for alpha chains, this beta chain has a frequency of little significance. CDR3 protein: CASSLWQVANTEAFF. The CDR3 DNA reads as TGTGCCAGCAGTTTATGGCAGGTCGCGAACACTGAAGCTTTCTTT. The chain recombines TRBV28 with TRBJ1-1; D gene uncertain. The germline V gene has CDR1 MDHEN and CDR2 SYDVKM. V was clipped by 0 bases and J by 1 base, with 9 bases between them. The CDR3 is 15 residues long.

This clonotype was seen a few times. At one boundary the junction diverges from the germline segment, which might be a read error. This beta chain is a stray read from a library made for alpha chains; its abundance is not meaningful. The chain combines TRBV28 with TRBJ2-7; 7 nucleotides align to TRBD2. The CDR3 is 15 amino acids. CDR1 and CDR2 from the germline V gene are MDHEN and SYDVKM. The CDR3 here is CVSSLPLVGGREQYF. The CDR3 DNA reads as TGTGTCAGCAGTTTACCCCTCGTGGGAGGGCGAGAGCAGTACTTC.

Worth noting for this clonotype: One junction end disagrees with the germline gene, perhaps due to a read error. This beta chain appears as a stray read in a library generated for alpha chains; its size is not informative. This rearrangement joins TRBV12-3 or TRBV12-4 to TRBJ2-1; D is possibly TRBD2 (5 bases). The CDR3 extends over 14 amino acids. The CDR3 spells CGSGLTGDHNEQFF. Here the CDR3 DNA reads TGTGGCAGCGGTTTAACGGGTGACCACAATGAGCAGTTCTTC.

This clonotype was seen many times. This beta chain was picked up by a library intended for alpha chains and is off target, so its count carries little meaning. The V and J genes are TRBV6-1 and TRBJ2-3; TRBD2 agrees at 9 bases. Germline CDR1 MNHNS, CDR2 SASEGT. The CDR3 consists of 14 residues. The V segment lost 6 bases and the J segment 0 bases; nucleotides outside the gene matches: 1. CDR3 residues: CASRLAGSTDTQYF. The CDR3 DNA is TGTGCCAGCAGACTAGCGGGTAGCACAGATACGCAGTATTTT.

By its share, this clonotype is medium-sized. The library was built for alpha chains, so this beta chain is an off-target read and its size means little. V gene TRBV29-1 combines with J gene TRBJ2-1; D remains ambiguous. The CDR3 has 15 amino acids. Per the germline V gene, CDR1 is SQVTM and CDR2 is ANQGSEA. The V end lost 0 bases, the J end lost 4 bases, and 13 bases lay between the germline ends. The DNA for the CDR3 is TGCAGCGTTGAAGAACAGAGCCTTGGTTACAATGAGCAGTTCTTC. Translating gives CSVEEQSLGYNEQFF.

This clonotype showed up many times. The size of this beta chain means little, since it is a stray read in a library made for alpha chains. The chain is built from TRBV6-2 or TRBV6-3 and TRBJ2-3; D gene ambiguous. CDR1 and CDR2 (germline): MNHEY, SVGEGT. V was clipped by 6 bases and J by 3 bases, with 10 bases between them. This CDR3 spans 13 amino acids. CDR3 sequence: CASRSEPTDTQYF. Written as DNA, the CDR3 is TGTGCCAGCAGGTCCGAACCAACAGATACGCAGTATTTT.

The sample holds many counts of this clonotype. This beta chain represents an off-target read in a library built for alpha chains; its size is of limited meaning. V usage is TRBV28 and J usage is TRBJ2-7; D gene unclear. This CDR3 is built from 14 residues. V was shortened by 5 bases and J by 4 bases, with 15 bases between the two germline ends. Germline-derived CDR1 and CDR2 are MDHEN and SYDVKM. The CDR3 DNA follows: TGTGCCAGCAGTCTTCAATCCAACGGTTACGAGCAGTACTTC. Encoded protein: CASSLQSNGYEQYF.